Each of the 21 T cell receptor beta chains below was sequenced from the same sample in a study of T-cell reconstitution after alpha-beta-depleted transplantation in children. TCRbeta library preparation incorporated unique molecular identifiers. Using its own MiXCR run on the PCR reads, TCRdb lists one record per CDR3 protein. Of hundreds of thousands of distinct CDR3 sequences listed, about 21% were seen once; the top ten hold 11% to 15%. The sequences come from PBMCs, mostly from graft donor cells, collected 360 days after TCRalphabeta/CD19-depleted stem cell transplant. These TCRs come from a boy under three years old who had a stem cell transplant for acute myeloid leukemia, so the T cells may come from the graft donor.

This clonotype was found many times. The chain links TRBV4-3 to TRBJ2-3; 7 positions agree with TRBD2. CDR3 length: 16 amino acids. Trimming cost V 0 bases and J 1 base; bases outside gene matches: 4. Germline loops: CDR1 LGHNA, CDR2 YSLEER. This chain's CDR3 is CASSQDPLAGTDTQYF. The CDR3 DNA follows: TGCGCCAGCAGCCAAGATCCCCTAGCGGGCACAGATACGCAGTATTTT.

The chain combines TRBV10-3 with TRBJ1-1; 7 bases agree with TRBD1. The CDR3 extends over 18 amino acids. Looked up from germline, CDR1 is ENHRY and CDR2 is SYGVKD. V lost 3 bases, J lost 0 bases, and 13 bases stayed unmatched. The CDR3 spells CAISDGGRDRIMNTEAFF. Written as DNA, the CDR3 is TGTGCCATCAGTGATGGAGGCCGGGACAGAATAATGAACACTGAAGCTTTCTTT.

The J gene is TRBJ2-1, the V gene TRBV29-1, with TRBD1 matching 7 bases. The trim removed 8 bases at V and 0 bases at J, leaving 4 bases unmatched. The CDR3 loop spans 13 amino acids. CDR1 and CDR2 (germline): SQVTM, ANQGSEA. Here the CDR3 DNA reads TGCAGCTCCAACAGGGGCTCCTACAATGAGCAGTTCTTC. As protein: CSSNRGSYNEQFF.

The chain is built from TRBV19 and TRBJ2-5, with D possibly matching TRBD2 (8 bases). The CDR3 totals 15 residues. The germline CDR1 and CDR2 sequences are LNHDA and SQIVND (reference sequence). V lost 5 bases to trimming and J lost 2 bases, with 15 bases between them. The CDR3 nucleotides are TGTGCCAGTAGTTCCCGGGGGGGACAGCAAGAGACCCAGTACTTC. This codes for CASSSRGGQQETQYF.

The CDR3 DNA sequence: TGTGCCACCAGTGACTCCGGGACAGCCGGTGAAAAACTGTTTTTT. It codes for CATSDSGTAGEKLFF. V gene TRBV24-1 combines with J gene TRBJ1-4; 7 bases map to TRBD1. CDR3 size: 15 residues. In germline, CDR1 is KGHDR, CDR2 SFDVKD. Trimming removed 4 bases from V and 7 bases from J; junction bases left unmatched: 8.

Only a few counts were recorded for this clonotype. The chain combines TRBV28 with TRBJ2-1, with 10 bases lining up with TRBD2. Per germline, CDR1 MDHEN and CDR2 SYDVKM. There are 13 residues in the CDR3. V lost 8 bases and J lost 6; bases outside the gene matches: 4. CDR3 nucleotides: TGTGCCAGCGACGAGCGGGGGGGCAATGAGCAGTTCTTC. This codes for CASDERGGNEQFF. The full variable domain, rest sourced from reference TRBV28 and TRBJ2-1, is DVKVTQSSRYLVKRTGEKVFLECVQDMDHENMFWYRQDPGLGLRLIYFSYDVKMKEKGDIPEGYSVSREKKERFSLILESASTNQTSMYLCASDERGGNEQFFGPGTRLTVL.

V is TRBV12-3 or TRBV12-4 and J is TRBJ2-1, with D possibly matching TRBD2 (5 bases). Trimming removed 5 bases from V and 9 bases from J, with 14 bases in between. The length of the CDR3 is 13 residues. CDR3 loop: CASSRAAAGEQFF. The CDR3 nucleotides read TGTGCCAGCAGTAGGGCCGCGGCGGGTGAGCAGTTCTTC.

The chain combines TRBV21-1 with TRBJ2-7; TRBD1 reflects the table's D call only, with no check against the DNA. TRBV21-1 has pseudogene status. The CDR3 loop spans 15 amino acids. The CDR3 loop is CASSKEGDLSYEQYV. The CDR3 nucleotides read TGTGCCAGCAGCAAAGAGGGGGATCTCTCCTACGAGCAGTACGTC.

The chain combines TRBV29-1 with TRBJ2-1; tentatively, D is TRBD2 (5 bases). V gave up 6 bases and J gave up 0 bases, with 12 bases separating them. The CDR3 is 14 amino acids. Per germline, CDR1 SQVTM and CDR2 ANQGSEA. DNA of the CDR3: TGCAGCGTGGCTCGTGGGAGCTCCTACAATGAGCAGTTCTTC. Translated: CSVARGSSYNEQFF.

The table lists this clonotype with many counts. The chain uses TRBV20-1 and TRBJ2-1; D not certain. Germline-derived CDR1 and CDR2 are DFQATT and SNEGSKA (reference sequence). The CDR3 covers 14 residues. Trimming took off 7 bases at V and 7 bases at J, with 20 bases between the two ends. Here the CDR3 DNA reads TGCAGTGTGGGCAATCCATGGTCAATTAATGAGCAGTTCTTC. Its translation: CSVGNPWSINEQFF.

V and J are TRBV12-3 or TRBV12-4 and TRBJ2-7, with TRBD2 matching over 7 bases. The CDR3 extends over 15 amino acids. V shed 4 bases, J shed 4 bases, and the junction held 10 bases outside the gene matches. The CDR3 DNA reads TGTGCCAGCAGTTACGGGGGGACCGCCACGTACGAGCAGTACGTC. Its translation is CASSYGGTATYEQYV.

Here the CDR3 reads CATSDPASGNEQFF. The CDR3 DNA sequence: TGTGCCACCAGTGATCCGGCTAGCGGGAATGAGCAGTTCTTC. This chain joins TRBV24-1 and TRBJ2-1, with 8 bases that match TRBD2. CDR3 length: 14 residues. The junction had 4 bases not matched to a gene; V was cut back by 3 bases and J by 7 bases. Germline V CDR1 and CDR2: KGHDR, SFDVKD.

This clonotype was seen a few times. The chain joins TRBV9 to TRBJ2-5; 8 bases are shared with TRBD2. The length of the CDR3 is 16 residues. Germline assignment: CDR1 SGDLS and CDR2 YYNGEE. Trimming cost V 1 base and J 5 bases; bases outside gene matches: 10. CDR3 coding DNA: TGTGCCAGCAGCGTAACACAGCGGGGGTTTTCGGAGACCCAGTACTTC. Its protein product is CASSVTQRGFSETQYF.

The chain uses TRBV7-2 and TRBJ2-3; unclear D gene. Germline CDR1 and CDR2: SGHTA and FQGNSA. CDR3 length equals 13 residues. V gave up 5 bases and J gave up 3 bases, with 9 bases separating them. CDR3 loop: CASSPSKTDTQYF. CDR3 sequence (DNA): TGTGCCAGCAGCCCTTCGAAGACAGATACGCAGTATTTT. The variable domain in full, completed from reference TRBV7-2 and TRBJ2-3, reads GAGVSQSPSNKVTEKGKDVELRCDPISGHTALYWYRQSLGQGLEFLIYFQGNSAPDKSGLPSDRFSAERTGGSVSTLTIQRTQQEDSAVYLCASSPSKTDTQYFGPGTRLTVL.

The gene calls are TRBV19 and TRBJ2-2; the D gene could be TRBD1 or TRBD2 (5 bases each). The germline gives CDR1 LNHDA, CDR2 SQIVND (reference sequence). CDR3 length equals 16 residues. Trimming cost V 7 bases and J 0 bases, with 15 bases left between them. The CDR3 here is CASNGAWVPNTGELFF. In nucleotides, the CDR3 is TGTGCCAGTAACGGGGCCTGGGTACCGAACACCGGGGAGCTGTTTTTT.

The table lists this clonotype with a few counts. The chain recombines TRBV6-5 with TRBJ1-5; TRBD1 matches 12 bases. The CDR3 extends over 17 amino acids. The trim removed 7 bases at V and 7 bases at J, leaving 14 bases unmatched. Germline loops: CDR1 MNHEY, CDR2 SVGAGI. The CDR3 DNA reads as TGTGCCAGCACTCCGAAAGGGACAGGGGGCCGAAAACAGCCCCAGCATTTT. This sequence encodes CASTPKGTGGRKQPQHF.

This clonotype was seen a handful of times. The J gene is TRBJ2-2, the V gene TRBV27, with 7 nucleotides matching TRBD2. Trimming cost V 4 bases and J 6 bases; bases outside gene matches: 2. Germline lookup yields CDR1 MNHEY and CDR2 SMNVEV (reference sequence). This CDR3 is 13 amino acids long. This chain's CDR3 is CASSWGGAGELFF. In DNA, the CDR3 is TGTGCCAGCAGTTGGGGGGGAGCCGGGGAGCTGTTTTTT.

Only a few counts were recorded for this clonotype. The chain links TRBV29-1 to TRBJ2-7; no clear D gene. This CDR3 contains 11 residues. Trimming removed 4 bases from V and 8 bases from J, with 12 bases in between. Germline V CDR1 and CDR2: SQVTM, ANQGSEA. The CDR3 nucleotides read TGCAGCGTTGTGAGCCCAAAAAAGCAGTACTTC. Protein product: CSVVSPKKQYF.

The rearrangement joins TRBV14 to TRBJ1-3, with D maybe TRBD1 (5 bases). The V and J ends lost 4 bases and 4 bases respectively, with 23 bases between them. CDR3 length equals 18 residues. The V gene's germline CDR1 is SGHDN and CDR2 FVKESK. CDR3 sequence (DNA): TGTGCCAGCAGCCGTTCTCCAGGGTGGCCGTTTCTCGGAAACACCATATATTTT. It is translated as CASSRSPGWPFLGNTIYF.

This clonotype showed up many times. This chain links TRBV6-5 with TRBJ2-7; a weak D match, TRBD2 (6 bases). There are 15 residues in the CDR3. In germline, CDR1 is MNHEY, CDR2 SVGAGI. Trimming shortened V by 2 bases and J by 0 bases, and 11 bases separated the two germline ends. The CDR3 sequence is CASSYRAGSSYEQYF. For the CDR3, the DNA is TGTGCCAGCAGTTACCGCGCGGGAAGCTCCTACGAGCAGTACTTC.

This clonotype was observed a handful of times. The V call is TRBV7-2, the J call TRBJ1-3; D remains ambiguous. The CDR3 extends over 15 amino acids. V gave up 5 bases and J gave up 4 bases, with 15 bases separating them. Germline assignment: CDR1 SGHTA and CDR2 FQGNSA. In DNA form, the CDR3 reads TGTGCCAGCAGCGCCGCCTCACTTAGAGGAAACACCATATATTTT. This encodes CASSAASLRGNTIYF.